This is a list of T cell receptor beta chains from one sample in a study of T cells in severe cutaneous drug reactions. Reanalyzing the multiplex PCR reads, TCRdb keeps one entry per CDR3 protein, without DNA. The table lists 2,200 or so distinct CDR3 sequences. Sequencing was performed on PBMCs. The source is a human donor with Stevens-Johnson syndrome, a severe cutaneous drug reaction. CDR3s include the opening cysteine and the closing phenylalanine or tryptophan. Some rows mark clone size as missing; the rest say once, few, many or name a class of expanded clone.

V gene	CDR3 length	clone size	J gene	CDR3 protein
TRBV27	13	-	TRBJ2-7	CASTEGAYYEQYF
TRBV6-1	15	large	TRBJ2-7	CASSFSGTDPYEQYF
TRBV20-1	17	-	TRBJ2-7	CSARDRLAGLYLPEQYF
TRBV27	11	large	TRBJ2-1	CASTLGGEQFF
TRBV5-6	14	-	TRBJ1-4	CASSLQVINEKLFF
TRBV6-5	18	-	TRBJ2-1	CASSYSPPGSGSYNEQFF
TRBV2	15	-	TRBJ2-1	CASSARTSGVNEQFF
TRBV4-1	15	-	TRBJ1-5	CASSLGQASNQPQHF
TRBV6-6	16	medium-sized	TRBJ2-2	CASSYSELADTGELFF
TRBV27	15	large	TRBJ2-7	CASSLSIHGGYEQYF
TRBV6-1	14	-	TRBJ1-5	CASSRDRGDQPQHF
TRBV4-1	17	-	TRBJ1-1	CASSQVYIGQGNTEAFF
TRBV27	14	-	TRBJ2-3	CASSSGLAPDTQYF
TRBV28	16	-	TRBJ2-7	CASISFRDEGSYEQYF
TRBV11-2	14	-	TRBJ2-7	CASSLGGTTYEQYF
TRBV24-1	16	medium-sized	TRBJ2-2	CATSDLGQGDTGELFF
TRBV12-3/TRBV12-4	14	medium-sized	TRBJ2-1	CASSPPGTPNEQFF
TRBV6-2/TRBV6-3	14	medium-sized	TRBJ2-7	CASSVTNSLYEQYF
TRBV7-2	14	-	TRBJ2-3	CASSQTQNTDTQYF
TRBV7-9	15	-	TRBJ2-2	CASSPRATSPGELFF
TRBV11-3	13	medium-sized	TRBJ1-1	CASSYLGGTEAFF
TRBV10-3	15	-	TRBJ2-1	CAISPGLAGGGEQFF
TRBV10-3	14	-	TRBJ2-7	CATGTSGSSYEQYF
TRBV12-3/TRBV12-4	12	medium-sized	TRBJ2-2	CASNPRGGELFF
TRBV4-1	16	medium-sized	TRBJ2-1	CASSQAPRFKGNEQFF
TRBV29-1	13	-	TRBJ1-1	CSVLTIFYTEAFF
TRBV12-3/TRBV12-4	15	medium-sized	TRBJ2-7	CASSSRTGSSYEQYF
TRBV11-2	15	medium-sized	TRBJ2-7	CASSPFGTGRYEQYF
TRBV6-1	14	large	TRBJ2-3	CASSPLWRTDTQYF
TRBV7-9	14	medium-sized	TRBJ2-3	CASNSRAEPDTQYF
TRBV2	14	medium-sized	TRBJ1-1	CASSSTGRGTEAFF
TRBV27	14	-	TRBJ1-2	CASSRSDRFDGYTF
TRBV7-9	16	-	TRBJ2-5	CASSDRGTGRQETQYF
TRBV27	18	-	TRBJ2-1	CASSFGSGSASSYNEQFF
TRBV28	15	-	TRBJ2-3	CASSLLRLGTDTQYF
TRBV28	15	-	TRBJ2-3	CASSSPGQGTDTQYF
TRBV29-1	13	-	TRBJ1-4	CSVEVPGLEKLFF
TRBV28	17	medium-sized	TRBJ2-1	CASSSIYLAGGYNEQFF
TRBV28	12	large	TRBJ1-1	CASSPGGTEAFF
TRBV27	15	medium-sized	TRBJ2-7	CASSLIPGEPYEQYF
TRBV12-3/TRBV12-4	12	medium-sized	TRBJ1-1	CASSPGNTEAFF
TRBV20-1	15	-	TRBJ2-2	CSARGDTLNTGELFF
TRBV28	16	-	TRBJ2-3	CASSTGLAPSTDTQYF
TRBV2	15	-	TRBJ1-4	CASSPGQGTNEKLFF
TRBV7-9	15	medium-sized	TRBJ2-7	CASSDLLAGGDEQYF
TRBV12-3/TRBV12-4	12	-	TRBJ2-1	CASSLASDEQFF
TRBV24-1	17	-	TRBJ2-1	CATSDVGTGGLINEQFF
TRBV6-1	14	medium-sized	TRBJ2-1	CASRGTSVNNEQFF
TRBV10-3	15	medium-sized	TRBJ1-1	CAIRPGGATNTEAFF
TRBV28	14	medium-sized	TRBJ1-6	CASRPTGRNSPLHF
TRBV4-1	15	-	TRBJ2-2	CASSQSAARTGELLF
TRBV7-2	14	medium-sized	TRBJ1-5	CASSLDSSNQPQHF
TRBV28	14	-	TRBJ1-2	CASSPDQDLYGYTF
TRBV10-2	15	-	TRBJ2-3	CASSDWGPRTDTQYF
TRBV3-1	20	medium-sized	TRBJ2-3	CASSQGRTINRRAITDTQYF
TRBV2	16	-	TRBJ2-1	CASSELAGVTYNEQFF
TRBV24-1	16	-	TRBJ2-1	CATSDSEAATYNEQFF
TRBV9	14	medium-sized	TRBJ1-5	CASSHGPNNQPQHF